These T cell receptor beta chains were read from a single sample in a study of shared clonotypes between healthy human individuals. The assay was immunoSEQ multiplex PCR, and TCRdb's table has in-frame clones only and misses some. The sample consists of about 1.1 million clones, approximately 80% of them appearing once. Sequenced: memory CD4+ T cells from PBMCs. These receptors came from a man younger than 35 in good health. Some clones in this sample may be carry-over from other donors' samples. Both conserved end residues are part of each CDR3. D genes are given only for firm matches. Not all rows give a size; the values are once, few, many and, for expanded clones, a class.

size: NA; V: TRBV7-9; D: TRBD2; length: 15; J: TRBJ2-5; DNA: TGTGCCAGCACGGAGACGCTAGCGGGAGTTGGGACCCAGTACTTC; CDR3: CASTETLAGVGTQYF
size: many; V: TRBV4-3; D: NA; length: 16; J: TRBJ1-2; DNA: TGCGCCAGCAGCCAAGATTGGCAGCCGACTAACTATGGCTACACCTTC; CDR3: CASSQDWQPTNYGYTF
size: NA; V: TRBV5-1; D: TRBD2; length: 15; J: TRBJ2-2; DNA: TGCGCCAGCAGCGAGCAAGCGGGATACACCGGGGAGCTGTTTTTT; CDR3: CASSEQAGYTGELFF
size: NA; V: TRBV6-1; D: TRBD1; length: 13; J: TRBJ1-5; DNA: TGTGCCAGCAGCGGGACAGATAATCAGCCCCAGCATTTT; CDR3: CASSGTDNQPQHF
size: NA; V: TRBV27; D: NA; length: 16; J: TRBJ2-1; DNA: TGTGCCAGCAGGCCGCGGCTGTCTGAGGGCTACAATGAGCAGTTCTTC; CDR3: CASRPRLSEGYNEQFF
size: NA; V: TRBV29-1; D: TRBD2; length: 13; J: TRBJ2-1; DNA: TGCAGCGTTGGGCGGGAGTCCTACAATGAGCAGTTCTTC; CDR3: CSVGRESYNEQFF
size: few; V: TRBV7-6; D: TRBD2; length: 16; J: TRBJ2-5; DNA: TGTGCCAGCAGCACCCCGGGGACGGGAGGGGGAGAGACCCAGTACTTC; CDR3: CASSTPGTGGGETQYF
size: once; V: TRBV10-3; D: NA; length: 13; J: TRBJ1-5; DNA: TGTGCCAGCAGTCCAGGGCTTATTCAGCCCCAGCATTTT; CDR3: CASSPGLIQPQHF
size: NA; V: TRBV2; D: TRBD1; length: 15; J: TRBJ2-7; DNA: TGTGCCAGCAGTGGGGGACAGGGGAATTCCTACGAGCAGTACTTC; CDR3: CASSGGQGNSYEQYF
size: NA; V: TRBV28; D: TRBD1; length: 15; J: TRBJ2-7; DNA: TGTGCCAGCAGTTCCTCCGGGACAGGGGTCTACGAGCAGTACTTC; CDR3: CASSSSGTGVYEQYF
size: NA; V: TRBV2; D: NA; length: 14; J: TRBJ1-1; DNA: TGTGCCAGCAGTGAGGCCACTTGGAGAACTGAAGCTTTCTTT; CDR3: CASSEATWRTEAFF
size: NA; V: TRBV5-6; D: NA; length: 16; J: TRBJ2-2; DNA: TGTGCCAGCAGCTTATGGGACGGCTCAAACACCGGGGAGCTGTTTTTT; CDR3: CASSLWDGSNTGELFF
size: NA; V: TRBV6-4; D: NA; length: 16; J: TRBJ2-2; DNA: TGTGCCAGCAGTGCAGCCCGGACATCGAACACCGGGGAGCTGTTTTTT; CDR3: CASSAARTSNTGELFF
size: NA; V: TRBV5-6; D: NA; length: 14; J: TRBJ2-7; DNA: TGTGCCAGCAGCTTGGCAGGCTCTTCCTACGAGCAGTACTTC; CDR3: CASSLAGSSYEQYF
size: NA; V: TRBV7-3; D: NA; length: 13; J: TRBJ2-7; DNA: TGTGCCAGCAGTTTAGGCAGGGGCTACGAGCAGTACTTC; CDR3: CASSLGRGYEQYF
size: NA; V: TRBV15; D: NA; length: 15; J: TRBJ1-1; DNA: TGTGCCACCAGCAGAGAATTCGGCATTAACACTGAAGCTTTCTTT; CDR3: CATSREFGINTEAFF
size: NA; V: TRBV6-1; D: NA; length: 15; J: TRBJ1-1; DNA: TGTGCCAGCAGTGTCCAACCCAGGGGGAACACTGAAGCTTTCTTT; CDR3: CASSVQPRGNTEAFF
size: NA; V: TRBV30; D: NA; length: 14; J: TRBJ1-5; DNA: TGTGCCGGTATACAGGGATTGGGCAATCAGCCCCAGCATTTT; CDR3: CAGIQGLGNQPQHF
size: NA; V: TRBV7-6; D: NA; length: 16; J: TRBJ1-3; DNA: TGTGCCAGCAGCCGTTCTCAGGGTCTAACTGGAAACACCATATATTTT; CDR3: CASSRSQGLTGNTIYF
size: NA; V: TRBV5-4; D: NA; length: 14; J: TRBJ2-7; DNA: TGTGCCAGCAGCTTGGGCGGGATTCCCAACGAGCAGTACTTC; CDR3: CASSLGGIPNEQYF
size: NA; V: TRBV7-9; D: TRBD1; length: 14; J: TRBJ1-2; DNA: TGTGCCAGCAGCAGAATGACAGGGACATATGGCTACACCTTC; CDR3: CASSRMTGTYGYTF
size: NA; V: TRBV7-8; D: NA; length: 14; J: TRBJ1-5; DNA: TGTGCCAGCAGCCCGTCAGGCAGGGAGCAGCCCCAGCATTTT; CDR3: CASSPSGREQPQHF
size: NA; V: TRBV5-1; D: TRBD2; length: 16; J: TRBJ2-2; DNA: TGCGCCAGCAGCACGGGAGGGACTAGCAGTAACGGGGAGCTGTTTTTT; CDR3: CASSTGGTSSNGELFF
size: many; V: TRBV28; D: NA; length: 15; J: TRBJ2-7; DNA: TGTGCCAGCAGTTTGTTTCGGACAACCTACTACGAGCAGTACTTC; CDR3: CASSLFRTTYYEQYF
size: NA; V: TRBV7-9; D: TRBD1; length: 15; J: TRBJ1-1; DNA: TGTGCCAGCAGCCCCCGGACAGGGAGGAACACTGAAGCTTTCTTT; CDR3: CASSPRTGRNTEAFF
size: NA; V: TRBV5-1; D: NA; length: 13; J: TRBJ2-3; DNA: TGCGCCAGCAGCAAACAGGGCCCAGATACGCAGTATTTT; CDR3: CASSKQGPDTQYF
size: NA; V: TRBV2; D: NA; length: 13; J: TRBJ2-5; DNA: TGTGCCAGCCAGGGCCCCTCCCAAGAGACCCAGTACTTC; CDR3: CASQGPSQETQYF
size: NA; V: TRBV11-3; D: NA; length: 12; J: TRBJ2-7; DNA: TGTGCCAGCAGTGGGCCCTCCTACGAGCAGTACTTC; CDR3: CASSGPSYEQYF